These 15 T cell receptor beta chains came from one sample sequenced in a study of monozygotic twins with inflammatory bowel disease. TCRdb re-called the 5' RACE reads; every CDR3 protein appears as one record, without DNA. The sample has approximately 400,000 distinct CDR3 sequences, and its top ten clones hold 2% to 3%. Sequenced input: blood. Receptors originate from a human donor with ulcerative colitis or Crohn's disease, or a healthy co-twin of an affected twin (not recorded which).

The chain is built from TRBV25-1 and TRBJ2-2. The germline V gene encodes CDR1 MGHDK and CDR2 SYGVNS. The CDR3 is made up of 12 amino acids. CDR3 residues: CASREVAGELFF.

This rearrangement joins TRBV19 to TRBJ1-2. Per the germline V gene, CDR1 is LNHDA and CDR2 is SQIVND (reference sequence). CDR3 length: 12 residues. CDR3 sequence: CASSAADYGYTF.

This chain joins TRBV11-2 and TRBJ2-3; checking the TCRdb D call of TRBD2 is not possible without DNA. The CDR3 spans 18 residues. From germline, CDR1 is SGHAT and CDR2 FQNNGV. The CDR3 protein is CASSLVRLAGGSTDTQYF.

The rearrangement joins TRBV27 to TRBJ2-4; TCRdb picks TRBD2, but there is no DNA to check that call. Germline V gives CDR1 MNHEY, CDR2 SMNVEV (reference sequence). This CDR3 region has 16 residues. This CDR3 is CASSSRTSGNGNIQYF.

The rearrangement links TRBV5-1 to TRBJ1-1; TCRdb names TRBD1, which stays unverified in the absence of DNA. The germline CDR1 and CDR2 sequences are SGHRS and YFSETQ. The CDR3 contains 15 residues. The CDR3 loop reads CASSPDLGGSTEAFF.

The chain carries TRBV7-3 and TRBJ2-5; TCRdb calls TRBD1, which cannot be checked without DNA. The CDR3 runs 13 residues. Germline CDR1 SGHTA, CDR2 FQGTGA. The CDR3 reads CASSPYREETQYF.

This CDR3 is CASSLSGTRTYEQYF. This chain connects TRBV12-3 or TRBV12-4 to TRBJ2-7; TCRdb returns TRBD1, unconfirmable since there is no DNA. This CDR3 region has 15 residues.

The J gene is TRBJ1-1, the V gene TRBV6-2 or TRBV6-3; TCRdb returns TRBD1, unconfirmable since there is no DNA. The CDR3 has 13 amino acids. Looked up from germline, CDR1 is MNHEY and CDR2 is SVGEGT. CDR3 amino acids: CASNRGAYTEAFF.

The chain uses TRBV7-8 and TRBJ1-5. The CDR3 sequence is 16 residues long. Germline CDR1 reads SGHVS; CDR2 reads FQNEAQ. The CDR3 is CASSLAHTDPNQPQHF.

The chain employs TRBV7-3 and TRBJ2-3; lacking DNA, the TRBD2 call made by TCRdb goes unchecked. This CDR3 is built from 16 residues. Germline V gene lookup returns CDR1 SGHTA and CDR2 FQGTGA. The CDR3 sequence: CASSYGLAGFTDTQYF.

This chain's CDR3 is CASRGWDRTTGNTIYF. This chain joins TRBV6-1 and TRBJ1-3; there is no DNA to check the TCRdb D call of TRBD1. CDR3 length: 16 residues. Germline lookup yields CDR1 MNHNS and CDR2 SASEGT.

The V call is TRBV20-1, the J call TRBJ2-7; TCRdb returns TRBD1, unconfirmable since there is no DNA. This CDR3 comprises 12 residues. Germline CDR1 and CDR2: DFQATT and SNEGSKA (reference sequence). The CDR3 loop reads CSANQGGREQYF.

The chain recombines TRBV15 with TRBJ2-1; TCRdb picks TRBD2, but there is no DNA to check that call. Germline CDR1 and CDR2: LNHNV and YYDKDF (reference sequence). This CDR3 spans 15 amino acids. The CDR3 is CATSRVVGGGNEQFF. Looking up the rest from reference TRBV15 and TRBJ2-1 gives the full variable domain: DAMVIQNPRYQVTQFGKPVTLSCSQTLNHNVMYWYQQKSSQAPKLLFHYYDKDFNNEADTPDNFQSRRPNTSFCFLDIRSPGLGDTAMYLCATSRVVGGGNEQFFGPGTRLTVL.

The rearrangement joins TRBV4-3 to TRBJ2-1; TCRdb designates TRBD1, a call that cannot be tested without DNA. CDR1 and CDR2 (germline): LGHNA, YSLEER. CDR3 size: 15 residues. The chain's CDR3 is CASSQGGSPQARQFF.

The rearrangement joins TRBV23-1 to TRBJ2-1; TCRdb picks TRBD2, but there is no DNA to check that call. TRBV23-1 is treated as an ORF (open reading frame) with a function not yet certain. The CDR3 contains 18 residues. CDR3 sequence: CASSQFRFAGGPIGEQFF.